The rows below give T cell receptor beta chains drawn from one sample of a study of response to subunit inactivated influenza vaccine. TCRdb called the RT-PCR reads again in MiXCR, with one record for every CDR3 protein. The data contain 710,000 or so distinct CDR3 sequences, more than 15% of them seen just once; the ten biggest clones take up 11%. The specimen comprised PBMCs from blood, sampled 11 to 12 days after vaccination. Receptors originate from a man aged 45 to 65 who received an inactivated influenza vaccine. CDR3s leave out the opening cysteine and the closing phenylalanine or tryptophan. The size of a clone is reported for some rows only, either as once, few or many, or as a class for expanded clones.

v_gene	j_gene	abundance	CDR3aa
TRBV29-1	TRBJ2-2	-	SGHNTGELF
TRBV7-2	TRBJ2-1	-	ASSHTGTRVYNEQF
TRBV12-3/TRBV12-4	TRBJ2-7	few	ASSLEGPGGGEQY
TRBV5-1	TRBJ2-1	-	ASSPDRGDEQF
TRBV4-3	TRBJ2-1	-	ASSQDLAGHPENGQF
TRBV11-2	TRBJ1-1	few	ASSLVLGRSQGAF
TRBV29-1	TRBJ2-1	-	SVAFGGGNEQF
TRBV24-1	TRBJ2-1	-	ATSDPGLASYNEQF
TRBV6-1	TRBJ2-4	many	ASRAGTDLAKNIQY
TRBV24-1	TRBJ2-3	many	ATSDGGLAGVTDTQY
TRBV5-1	TRBJ2-7	few	ASRQTGDANEQY
TRBV5-1	TRBJ2-4	-	ASSGMSNIQY
TRBV29-1	TRBJ2-1	-	SVVTSGIYNEQF
TRBV27	TRBJ2-2	few	ASSLSNPMNTGELF
TRBV10-2	TRBJ1-2	-	ASRGRLYGYT
TRBV5-1	TRBJ2-7	few	ARGDTHSGEQY
TRBV29-1	TRBJ2-5	few	SVCRGVTQETQY
TRBV18	TRBJ2-1	few	ATSPRLNEQF
TRBV28	TRBJ2-7	-	ASSLWGGTSGREQY
TRBV6-4	TRBJ2-1	-	ASSASSGLGNEQF